Below are 28 T cell receptor beta chains sequenced from a single sample in a study of blood T cell repertoires in COVID-19. Only in-frame clones appear in the TCRdb table, and some are missing; sequencing was by immunoSEQ multiplex PCR. The table shows roughly 280,000 clones, with more than 85% occurring only once. Sequencing was performed on peripheral blood. The receptors were sampled from a man aged 18 to 30 with active or convalescent COVID-19.

The rearrangement joins TRBV27 to TRBJ1-1; D ambiguous. V was trimmed by 6 bases and J by 3 bases, leaving 11 bases between them. The CDR3 runs to 13 residues. The V gene's germline CDR1 is MNHEY and CDR2 SMNVEV (reference sequence). The CDR3 region is CASRFNSYTEAFF. DNA of the CDR3: TGTGCCAGCAGGTTCAATTCATACACTGAAGCTTTCTTT.

This chain uses TRBV5-1 with TRBJ2-1, with D possibly TRBD1 on 7 matching bases. The V and J ends lost 3 bases and 8 bases respectively, with 21 bases between them. This CDR3 has 16 amino acids. CDR1 is SGHRS, CDR2 YFSETQ, per germline. The CDR3 spells CASSSPPRQGLDEQFF. CDR3 DNA: TGCGCCAGCAGCTCCCCCCCAAGACAGGGACTCGATGAGCAGTTCTTC.

This clone has a single count. This chain joins TRBV7-9 and TRBJ1-6; 7 bases match TRBD1. The germline CDR1 and CDR2 sequences are SEHNR and FQNEAQ (reference sequence). The trim removed 5 bases at V and 9 bases at J, leaving 7 bases unmatched. The CDR3 length is 14 residues. The CDR3 here is CASSKDRDGSPLHF. As DNA, the CDR3 is TGTGCCAGCAGCAAAGACAGGGACGGTTCACCCCTCCACTTT.

This rearrangement joins TRBV27 to TRBJ1-1; 9 bases agree with TRBD1. J gave up 12 bases and V 4 bases, and 27 bases lay outside the gene matches. This CDR3 is 19 amino acids long. Looked up from germline, CDR1 is MNHEY and CDR2 is SMNVEV (reference sequence). The DNA for the CDR3 is TGTGCCAGCAGTTATTCAGAAGACAGGGGGAGGGATCGTGGGCAGGAAACTTTCTTT. It is translated as CASSYSEDRGRDRGQETFF.

The rearrangement links TRBV9 to TRBJ1-4, with TRBD1 as a possible D gene (5 bases). The CDR3 is 13 residues long. CDR1 SGDLS and CDR2 YYNGEE come from the germline V gene. V was trimmed by 4 bases and J by 8 bases, leaving 12 bases between them. CDR3 sequence reads: CASSPDSGEKLFF. In DNA form, the CDR3 reads TGTGCCAGCAGCCCAGACAGTGGAGAAAAACTGTTTTTT.

The V call is TRBV28, the J call TRBJ1-2; tentative D call: TRBD1 (6 bases). Trimming shortened V by 2 bases and J by 5 bases, and 18 bases separated the two germline ends. The CDR3 covers 16 residues. Germline lookup yields CDR1 MDHEN and CDR2 SYDVKM. DNA of the CDR3: TGTGCCAGCAGTTTAATGGTTCAGACAGGCTATTATGGCTACACCTTC. Amino acids: CASSLMVQTGYYGYTF.

This chain connects TRBV5-4 to TRBJ2-5, with TRBD1 matching 7 bases. V shed 0 bases, J shed 5 bases, and the junction held 4 bases outside the gene matches. The germline V gene has CDR1 SGHNT and CDR2 YYREEE (reference sequence). The CDR3 spans 14 residues. CDR3: CASSLGQGEETQYF. The CDR3 DNA is TGTGCCAGCAGCTTGGGACAGGGAGAGGAGACCCAGTACTTC.

The chain joins TRBV5-5 to TRBJ1-4, with TRBD1 matching 8 bases. Germline CDR1 is SGHKS and CDR2 is YYEKEE (reference sequence). Trimming removed 4 bases from V and 7 bases from J; junction bases left unmatched: 15. The CDR3 runs 17 residues. The CDR3 protein is CASSRILQGGNSEKLFF. The DNA for the CDR3 is TGTGCCAGCAGCCGAATCTTACAGGGGGGGAACAGTGAAAAACTGTTTTTT. The full variable domain, with the rest looked up from reference TRBV5-5 and TRBJ1-4, is DAGVTQSPTHLIKTRGQQVTLRCSPISGHKSVSWYQQVLGQGPQFIFQYYEKEERGRGNFPDRFSARQFPNYSSELNVNALLLGDSALYLCASSRILQGGNSEKLFFGSGTQLSVL.

V gene TRBV12-3 or TRBV12-4 combines with J gene TRBJ1-1, with TRBD1 as a possible D gene (5 bases). Trimming took off 5 bases at V and 10 bases at J, with 11 bases between the two ends. The CDR3 has 11 residues. The DNA of the CDR3 is TGTGCCAGCAGTCAAGGACAACGAGCTTTCTTT. Translation: CASSQGQRAFF.

The chain joins TRBV3-1 (or the pseudogene TRBV3-2) to TRBJ2-1; D may be TRBD1 (6 bases). The V end was cut by 6 bases, the J end by 9 bases, with 21 bases between. The CDR3 extends over 15 amino acids. Germline V gene data show CDR1 as LGHDT and CDR2 as YNNKEL (reference sequence). The CDR3 here is CASRLTGTTRGEQFF. The CDR3 coding sequence is TGTGCCAGCAGACTGACCGGGACAACCCGAGGTGAGCAGTTCTTC.

This clone was detected ten times or more. The V call is TRBV6-5, the J call TRBJ1-5; TRBD1 matches 7 bases. The CDR3 length is 13 residues. With 7 bases clipped from V and 5 bases from J, the junction kept 5 bases outside the gene matches. CDR1 is MNHEY and CDR2 is SVGAGI in the germline V gene. Written as DNA, the CDR3 is TGTGCCAGCAAGTACAGGGGCTATCAGCCCCAGCATTTT. The encoded protein is CASKYRGYQPQHF.

V and J are TRBV6-6 and TRBJ2-1; D gene uncertain. V dropped 4 bases and J dropped 3 bases, with 4 bases sitting between them. Germline CDR1 is MNHNY and CDR2 is SVGAGI (reference sequence). The CDR3 consists of 12 residues. The CDR3 DNA follows: TGTGCCAGCAGTTCCTACTACAATGAGCAGTTCTTC. Translated: CASSSYYNEQFF.

The V call is TRBV18, the J call TRBJ2-7; tentatively, D is TRBD1 (6 bases). The CDR3 length is 14 residues. Germline CDR1 is KGHSH and CDR2 is LQKENI. V lost 5 bases to trimming and J lost 6 bases, with 17 bases between them. The DNA of the CDR3 is TGTGCCAGCTCAGCTGGAGACAGGCTTGGCGAGCAGTACTTC. It is translated as CASSAGDRLGEQYF.

V usage is TRBV11-2 and J usage is TRBJ1-3; TRBD1 agrees at 7 bases. Germline V gene sequence: CDR1 SGHAT, CDR2 FQNNGV. Trimming removed 2 bases from V and 8 bases from J; junction bases left unmatched: 9. There are 15 residues in the CDR3. The CDR3 is CASSLQGGLGDTIYF. The CDR3 coding sequence is TGTGCCAGCAGCTTACAGGGGGGCCTAGGAGACACCATATATTTT.

DNA of the CDR3: TGCGCCAGCAGCCTTGGGGCCAGGGGGCACGGCGGGGAGCTGTTTTTT. Translation: CASSLGARGHGGELFF. The V call is TRBV5-1, the J call TRBJ2-2; the match to TRBD1 covers 8 bases. The germline V gene has CDR1 SGHRS and CDR2 YFSETQ. This CDR3 comprises 16 residues. Unmatched junction bases numbered 12, after V lost 4 bases and J lost 7 bases.

V is TRBV2 and J is TRBJ1-5, with TRBD1 identical over 7 bases. This CDR3 is built from 13 residues. Germline CDR1 is SNHLY and CDR2 is FYNNEI. V lost 10 bases to trimming and J lost 3 bases; unmatched junction nucleotides: 6. The CDR3 loop is CATQGETNQPQHF. The CDR3 nucleotides are TGTGCCACCCAGGGGGAGACCAATCAGCCCCAGCATTTT.

The chain combines TRBV30 with TRBJ1-6; a possible D gene is TRBD1 (5 bases). V lost 5 bases, J lost 7 bases, and 12 bases lay in between. CDR3 length equals 13 residues. Germline-derived CDR1 and CDR2 are GTSNPN and SVGIG (reference sequence). The CDR3 nucleotides are TGTGCCTGGTATGGGGGGGGAAATTCACCCCTCCACTTT. This encodes CAWYGGGNSPLHF.

The count of this clone is one. The V call is TRBV3-1 (or the pseudogene TRBV3-2), the J call TRBJ1-2; 7 bases are a match to TRBD1. V was clipped by 8 bases and J by 4 bases; unmatched bases: 7. Germline lookup yields CDR1 LGHDT and CDR2 YNNKEL (reference sequence). The CDR3 runs to 13 residues. CDR3 protein: CASGSSGGYGYTF. For the CDR3, the DNA is TGTGCCAGCGGATCCTCAGGGGGCTATGGCTACACCTTC.

The rearrangement links TRBV28 to TRBJ2-7; 9 bases match TRBD1. J gave up 7 bases and V 3 bases, and 7 bases lay outside the gene matches. This CDR3 is 14 amino acids long. The germline gives CDR1 MDHEN, CDR2 SYDVKM. CDR3 sequence (DNA): TGTGCCAGCAGTTTGTCGGGACAGGGATGGGAGCAGTACTTC. Its protein is CASSLSGQGWEQYF.

The chain uses TRBV24-1 and TRBJ2-3; D perhaps matches TRBD1 (6 bases). V was shortened by 6 bases and J by 3 bases, with 9 bases between the two germline ends. Per the germline V gene, CDR1 is KGHDR and CDR2 is SFDVKD. The CDR3 has 13 residues. The CDR3 DNA follows: TGTGCCACCAGTCCCACAGGGACAGATACGCAGTATTTT. Its protein is CATSPTGTDTQYF.

The J gene is TRBJ2-2, the V gene TRBV10-3, with 15 nucleotides matching TRBD2. Germline CDR1 reads ENHRY; CDR2 reads SYGVKD. The CDR3 contains 17 residues. Trimming removed 0 bases from V and 4 bases from J; junction bases left unmatched: 0. CDR3: CAISESGLAGGTGELFF. As DNA, the CDR3 is TGTGCCATCAGTGAGTCGGGACTAGCGGGAGGCACCGGGGAGCTGTTTTTT.

The J gene is TRBJ2-3, the V gene TRBV10-1, with TRBD2 matching 14 bases. The CDR3 is made up of 18 amino acids. The germline CDR1 and CDR2 sequences are WNHNN and SYGVQD (reference sequence). The trim removed 4 bases at V and 3 bases at J, leaving 9 bases unmatched. CDR3 DNA: TGCGCCAGCAGTGGTCCCGGGACTAGCGGGGGATCGACAGATACGCAGTATTTT. As protein: CASSGPGTSGGSTDTQYF.

The chain has TRBV6-5 and TRBJ1-6; D may be TRBD1 (6 bases). The CDR3 spans 14 residues. V was trimmed by 5 bases and J by 7 bases, leaving 12 bases between them. Germline V gene lookup returns CDR1 MNHEY and CDR2 SVGAGI. CDR3 sequence reads: CASSKQGGNSPLHF. The CDR3 DNA follows: TGTGCCAGCAGTAAACAGGGCGGGAATTCACCCCTCCACTTT.

This clone is a singleton in its sample. The gene calls are TRBV5-1 and TRBJ2-3; 9 bases align to TRBD2. The ends lost 4 bases at V and 4 bases at J; junction bases unmatched: 7. The germline gives CDR1 SGHRS, CDR2 YFSETQ. The CDR3 runs 15 residues. The CDR3 region has the DNA TGCGCCAGCAGCGAACTAGCGGGCCCCCCAGATACGCAGTATTTT. It translates to CASSELAGPPDTQYF. Supplemented by reference TRBV5-1 and TRBJ2-3, the full variable domain reads KAGVTQTPRYLIKTRGQQVTLSCSPISGHRSVSWYQQTPGQGLQFLFEYFSETQRNKGNFPGRFSGRQFSNSRSEMNVSTLELGDSALYLCASSELAGPPDTQYFGPGTRLTVL.

This clone has just one count. This chain uses TRBV24-1 with TRBJ2-7, with D possibly being TRBD1 (6 bases). V lost 3 bases to trimming and J lost 2 bases, with 13 bases between them. Germline V lookup: CDR1 KGHDR, CDR2 SFDVKD. The CDR3 is made up of 15 amino acids. CDR3 residues: CATSDRHDRPYEQYF. The CDR3 DNA reads TGTGCCACCAGTGATCGCCACGACAGGCCCTACGAGCAGTACTTC.

This clone was detected only a few times. The chain employs TRBV7-6 and TRBJ2-7; D not resolved. Trimming pared 1 base from V and 6 bases from J, leaving 4 bases between. The CDR3 covers 11 residues. Germline loops: CDR1 SGHVS, CDR2 FNYEAQ. CDR3 DNA: TGTGCCAGCAGCTTAGGGCTCGAGCAGTACTTC. Protein: CASSLGLEQYF.

This chain joins TRBV5-1 and TRBJ2-3; the match to TRBD2 covers 7 bases. This CDR3 contains 15 residues. J gave up 2 bases and V 1 base, and 4 bases lay outside the gene matches. Germline V gene data show CDR1 as SGHRS and CDR2 as YFSETQ. The CDR3 region is CASSLSSGLTDTQYF. The CDR3 coding sequence is TGCGCCAGCAGCTTGAGTAGCGGGCTCACAGATACGCAGTATTTT.

The table lists this clone with a count of one. The V gene is TRBV7-9, the J gene TRBJ1-3; TRBD1 might be the D (6 bases). V was clipped by 1 base and J by 4 bases, with 11 bases between them. The length of the CDR3 is 15 residues. CDR1 and CDR2 (germline): SEHNR, FQNEAQ (reference sequence). The CDR3 region is CASSLEVGGGNTIYF. CDR3 in DNA: TGTGCCAGCAGCTTAGAAGTAGGGGGAGGAAACACCATATATTTT.